This T cell receptor beta chain was found in a study of blood T cell repertoires in COVID-19. Study summary: Collection of acute and convalescent COVID-19 samples took place in the United States, Italy and Spain. The analysed material was cDNA or gDNA that came from T cells, B-cell-depleted T cells, or PBMCs.

Trimming took 4 bases from V and 4 from J; bases not matched to a gene: 13. The CDR3 is 17 amino acids. CDR1 is SGHRS, CDR2 YFSETQ, per germline. The method was immunoSEQ multiplex PCR; TCRdb's version includes in-frame clones alone and lacks a portion of them. The repertoire includes more than 150,000 clones, around 83% of them detected once, and 0.99% sits in the top ten. The V and J genes are TRBV5-1 and TRBJ2-2; TRBD2 agrees at 7 bases. Sequenced material: peripheral blood. The sequence was collected from a man younger than 30 with acute or convalescent COVID-19. Here the CDR3 DNA reads TGCGCCAGCAGCAACCCCCCATACGGGGAGGGCACCGGGGAGCTGTTTTTT. It specifies CASSNPPYGEGTGELFF.